The 29 T cell receptor beta chains presented below share a single source sample, sequenced in a study of shared clonotypes between healthy human individuals. Data came from immunoSEQ multiplex PCR; TCRdb stores just in-frame clones and leaves some out. The top ten hold more than 0.1% of the sample, which has 2 million to 2.5 million clones, 95% seen once. The sequenced sample consisted of naive CD4+ T cells sorted from blood. As to subset: CD45RA+ positively selected. Every receptor here comes from a man between 18 and 35 years old in good health.

This clone was recorded only once. The rearrangement links TRBV28 to TRBJ1-5; tentative D call: TRBD1 (6 bases). Trimming left V 3 bases short and J 4 bases short, with 13 bases between. The CDR3 totals 15 residues. CDR1 and CDR2 from the germline V gene are MDHEN and SYDVKM. As DNA, the CDR3 is TGTGCCAGCAGTTTCCTTTCAGGGGCGAATCAGCCCCAGCATTTT. Translation: CASSFLSGANQPQHF.

CDR3: CASSPPVGGRYEQYF. The CDR3 bases are TGTGCCAGCAGCCCACCTGTCGGGGGGCGCTACGAGCAGTACTTC. V gene TRBV7-8 combines with J gene TRBJ2-7, with D possibly matching TRBD2 (7 bases). The CDR3 contains 15 residues. The germline V and J ends were trimmed by 5 bases and 3 bases, with 17 bases remaining between them. Germline values: CDR1 SGHVS, CDR2 FQNEAQ.

V and J are TRBV7-2 and TRBJ2-1; D might be TRBD1 or TRBD2, each matching 5 bases. Trimming removed 2 bases from V and 7 bases from J, with 9 bases in between. Germline V gene sequence: CDR1 SGHTA, CDR2 FQGNSA. The CDR3 sequence is 13 residues long. The CDR3, as DNA: TGTGCCAGCAGCTTATTGTGGGGGAATGAGCAGTTCTTC. It translates to CASSLLWGNEQFF.

This clone was detected a few times. The rearrangement uses TRBV6-6 and TRBJ2-1; D is uncertain. Germline V gene sequence: CDR1 MNHNY, CDR2 SVGAGI (reference sequence). The V and J ends lost 6 bases and 0 bases respectively, with 15 bases between them. The CDR3 consists of 16 residues. In DNA, the CDR3 is TGTGCCAGCAGCCATGTGGTACAGCCCTCCTACAATGAGCAGTTCTTC. Residues: CASSHVVQPSYNEQFF.

V usage is TRBV7-9 and J usage is TRBJ2-1; 10 bases align to TRBD1. J gave up 6 bases and V 1 base, and 3 bases lay outside the gene matches. Germline lookup yields CDR1 SEHNR and CDR2 FQNEAQ (reference sequence). The CDR3 is 15 amino acids. In nucleotides, the CDR3 is TGTGCCAGCAGCTTAGGTGGGACAGGGGTCAATGAGCAGTTCTTC. Its translation is CASSLGGTGVNEQFF.

The chain has TRBV10-1 and TRBJ2-2; 9 nucleotides agree with TRBD2. Germline values: CDR1 WNHNN, CDR2 SYGVQD (reference sequence). Trimming removed 3 bases from V and 3 bases from J; junction bases left unmatched: 8. This CDR3 spans 17 amino acids. In DNA, the CDR3 is TGCGCCAGCAGTGACTACGGCGGGAGGGCCCACACCGGGGAGCTGTTTTTT. Encoded protein: CASSDYGGRAHTGELFF.

J is TRBJ2-1 and V is TRBV5-1; TRBD1 matches 8 bases. Trimming took 2 bases from V and 8 from J; bases not matched to a gene: 9. The germline V gene has CDR1 SGHRS and CDR2 YFSETQ. This CDR3 spans 15 amino acids. CDR3 DNA sequence: TGCGCCAGCAGCTTCCGGGACAGGTTACGGGATGAGCAGTTCTTC. Encoded protein: CASSFRDRLRDEQFF.

This clone was picked up a small number of times. Additional DNA sequences in this sample encode the identical CDR3. V is TRBV30 and J is TRBJ1-5; TRBD1 agrees at 10 bases. The V gene end was trimmed by 3 bases and the J gene end by 7 bases; junction bases not matched to a gene: 3. Germline V gene sequence: CDR1 GTSNPN, CDR2 SVGIG (reference sequence). This CDR3 contains 13 residues. The chain's CDR3 is CAWSGTGDQPQHF. CDR3 nucleotide sequence: TGTGCCTGGAGCGGGACAGGGGACCAGCCCCAGCATTTT.

The J gene is TRBJ1-2, the V gene TRBV5-6; D uncertain. CDR3 length equals 14 residues. CDR1 and CDR2 (germline): SGHDT, YYEEEE. Between the trimmed V and J ends, which lost 6 bases and 6 bases, there was a span of 18 bases. The CDR3 reads CASKPDLRFHGYTF. The CDR3 DNA sequence: TGTGCCAGCAAACCGGACCTTAGGTTTCATGGCTACACCTTC.

The rearrangement links TRBV7-9 to TRBJ1-4; 8 bases align to TRBD1. The J segment lost 0 bases and the V segment lost 5 bases, leaving 5 bases of the junction unmatched. The CDR3 loop spans 16 amino acids. Germline values: CDR1 SEHNR, CDR2 FQNEAQ (reference sequence). Here the CDR3 reads CASSQGQVATNEKLFF. The CDR3 region has the DNA TGTGCCAGCAGCCAGGGACAGGTTGCAACTAATGAAAAACTGTTTTTT. The full variable domain, in which reference TRBV7-9 and TRBJ1-4 provide the parts outside the CDR3, is DTGVSQNPRHKITKRGQNVTFRCDPISEHNRLYWYRQTLGQGPEFLTYFQNEAQLEKSRLLSDRFSAERPKGSFSTLEIQRTEQGDSAMYLCASSQGQVATNEKLFFGSGTQLSVL.

This chain uses TRBV18 with TRBJ2-3, with 8 bases fitting TRBD1. The V and J ends lost 1 base and 14 bases, in that order; junction bases with no gene match: 14. Germline V gene sequence: CDR1 KGHSH, CDR2 LQKENI. There are 15 residues in the CDR3. CDR3 nucleotides: TGTGCCAGCTCACCACTATCCGGACAGGGCTTTTTCGGGTATTTT. This encodes CASSPLSGQGFFGYF.

The table lists this clone with a count of one. The chain combines TRBV19 with TRBJ1-5, with 8 bases lining up with TRBD1. The CDR3 length is 14 residues. Losses at the gene ends were 3 bases for V and 8 bases for J; bases not matched to a gene: 6. Germline loops: CDR1 LNHDA, CDR2 SQIVND (reference sequence). The CDR3 here is CASSIQGAVEPQHF. CDR3 nucleotides: TGTGCCAGTAGTATCCAGGGGGCTGTTGAGCCCCAGCATTTT.

This chain uses TRBV7-8 with TRBJ2-2, with 7 bases lining up with TRBD2. Trimming removed 2 bases from V and 1 base from J; junction bases left unmatched: 7. Germline V gene lookup returns CDR1 SGHVS and CDR2 FQNEAQ. The CDR3 contains 17 residues. CDR3 nucleotide sequence: TGTGCCAGCAGCTTACGGTATCTAGCGGAGAACACCGGGGAGCTGTTTTTT. Protein sequence: CASSLRYLAENTGELFF.

The chain employs TRBV7-6 and TRBJ1-2; 9 bases fit TRBD1. V gave up 4 bases and J gave up 4 bases; unmatched junction bases: 4. The CDR3 sequence is 14 residues long. CDR1 and CDR2 (germline): SGHVS, FNYEAQ. The CDR3 is CASSYGTGTYGYTF. Written as DNA, the CDR3 is TGTGCCAGCAGCTACGGGACAGGGACCTATGGCTACACCTTC.

The chain uses TRBV19 and TRBJ1-2, with 8 bases lining up with TRBD1. Germline CDR1 LNHDA, CDR2 SQIVND (reference sequence). With 5 bases clipped from V and 8 bases from J, the junction kept 13 bases outside the gene matches. The CDR3 runs 15 residues. The CDR3 reads CASSHTPTGDGGYTF. CDR3 DNA: TGTGCCAGTAGTCACACTCCGACAGGGGACGGGGGCTACACCTTC.

The CDR3 bases are TGTGCCTGGAGTACTAAAGGGGGCGCCTATGAAAAACTGTTTTTT. Protein product: CAWSTKGGAYEKLFF. This sequence joins TRBV30 and TRBJ1-4; 7 nucleotides line up with TRBD1. Germline V CDR1 and CDR2: GTSNPN, SVGIG (reference sequence). After removal of 2 bases from V and 6 bases from J, the junction contained 9 bases not matched to a gene. The CDR3 has 15 amino acids.

The chain has TRBV10-3 and TRBJ2-5; D is possibly TRBD2 (5 bases). V was clipped by 2 bases and J by 5 bases, with 12 bases between them. This CDR3 region has 14 residues. Germline values: CDR1 ENHRY, CDR2 SYGVKD. CDR3 sequence: CAISEKRNSETQYF. The DNA of the CDR3 is TGTGCCATCAGTGAGAAGCGGAATTCGGAGACCCAGTACTTC.

V and J are TRBV27 and TRBJ1-4; D remains ambiguous. V was shortened by 4 bases and J by 3 bases, with 12 bases between the two germline ends. The CDR3 is 15 residues long. Germline V CDR1 and CDR2: MNHEY, SMNVEV (reference sequence). Here the CDR3 reads CASSSYMSSNEKLFF. The CDR3 DNA reads as TGTGCCAGCAGTTCCTACATGAGCTCTAATGAAAAACTGTTTTTT.

This CDR3 is CASFDPSRSYEQYF. CDR3 sequence (DNA): TGTGCCAGCTTTGATCCTAGCCGATCCTACGAGCAGTACTTC. The V gene is TRBV2, the J gene TRBJ2-7; TRBD2 might be the D (5 bases). V lost 8 bases to trimming and J lost 1 base, with 15 bases between them. The CDR3 is 14 amino acids. CDR1 and CDR2 from the germline V gene are SNHLY and FYNNEI.

In DNA form, the CDR3 reads TGCGCCAGCAGCCTAGACCCTAGCGGGTTGGGTCCAGATACGCAGTATTTT. Encoded protein: CASSLDPSGLGPDTQYF. The chain carries TRBV5-1 and TRBJ2-3; 8 nucleotides line up with TRBD2. The CDR3 spans 17 residues. CDR1 is SGHRS, CDR2 YFSETQ, per germline. V shed 4 bases, J shed 4 bases, and the junction held 14 bases outside the gene matches.

The V call is TRBV9, the J call TRBJ1-2; 8 nucleotides agree with TRBD1. CDR1 SGDLS and CDR2 YYNGEE come from the germline V gene. This CDR3 region has 15 residues. After removal of 2 bases from V and 5 bases from J, the junction contained 8 bases not matched to a gene. The CDR3 region is CASSVGTDRVYGYTF. The CDR3 DNA reads as TGTGCCAGCAGCGTGGGGACGGACAGGGTTTATGGCTACACCTTC. Full variable domain (outside the CDR3, taken from reference TRBV9 and TRBJ1-2): DSGVTQTPKHLITATGQRVTLRCSPRSGDLSVYWYQQSLDQGLQFLIQYYNGEERAKGNILERFSAQQFPDLHSELNLSSLELGDSALYFCASSVGTDRVYGYTFGSGTRLTVV.

This rearrangement joins TRBV7-2 to TRBJ2-7; 10 nucleotides match TRBD1. The V gene end was trimmed by 3 bases and the J gene end by 4 bases; junction bases not matched to a gene: 6. CDR3 length: 15 residues. Per the germline V gene, CDR1 is SGHTA and CDR2 is FQGNSA. CDR3 residues: CASSFWGQGQYEQYF. In nucleotides, the CDR3 is TGTGCCAGCAGCTTTTGGGGACAGGGGCAATACGAGCAGTACTTC.

The chain is built from TRBV6-1 and TRBJ1-1, with a weak D call TRBD1 (6 bases). The CDR3 spans 13 residues. Germline V CDR1 and CDR2: MNHNS, SASEGT. V lost 3 bases to trimming and J lost 10 bases, with 15 bases between them. CDR3 sequence reads: CASSEPGALPAFF. For the CDR3, the DNA is TGTGCCAGCAGTGAGCCAGGGGCGCTTCCAGCTTTCTTT.

The chain employs TRBV5-6 and TRBJ1-5, with 10 bases fitting TRBD1. The CDR3 has 16 amino acids. Germline assignment: CDR1 SGHDT and CDR2 YYEEEE. V gave up 3 bases and J gave up 7 bases; unmatched junction bases: 10. In DNA, the CDR3 is TGTGCCAGCAGCTACTCCGGGACAGGGGCTAACCAGCCCCAGCATTTT. Its protein is CASSYSGTGANQPQHF.

The CDR3 sequence is CASSFSLAGENEQFF. The CDR3 DNA reads TGTGCCAGCAGTTTTTCCCTAGCGGGGGAAAATGAGCAGTTCTTC. The V gene is TRBV27, the J gene TRBJ2-1; 10 bases agree with TRBD2. Losses at the gene ends were 3 bases for V and 7 bases for J; bases not matched to a gene: 6. Germline loops: CDR1 MNHEY, CDR2 SMNVEV (reference sequence). This CDR3 has 15 residues.

The V call is TRBV6-1, the J call TRBJ1-5; a weak D match, TRBD1 (5 bases). The germline V and J ends were trimmed by 8 bases and 3 bases, with 8 bases remaining between them. The CDR3 is made up of 12 amino acids. Germline loops: CDR1 MNHNS, CDR2 SASEGT. CDR3 DNA: TGTGCCAGCTTTGGGACCAATCAGCCCCAGCATTTT. This sequence encodes CASFGTNQPQHF.

The V call is TRBV30, the J call TRBJ2-1; 9 bases line up with TRBD1. V shed 5 bases and J 6 bases; nucleotides not matched to a gene: 8. CDR1 and CDR2 (germline): GTSNPN, SVGIG (reference sequence). The CDR3 sequence is 14 residues long. In nucleotides, the CDR3 is TGTGCCTGGTTCAGGACAGGGGTGGGCAATGAGCAGTTCTTC. As protein: CAWFRTGVGNEQFF.

About this clone itself: This sequence may be a read error, since a much larger clone differs from it by one base. Distinct nucleotide sequences in the sample also encode this CDR3. This chain joins TRBV10-2 and TRBJ2-7; D remains unclear. Germline V gene lookup returns CDR1 WSHSY and CDR2 SAAADI. The CDR3 has 11 amino acids. V was clipped by 6 bases and J by 0 bases, with 3 bases between them. In DNA form, the CDR3 reads TGCGCCAGCAGCCCCTCCTACGAGCAGTACTTC. Its translation is CASSPSYEQYF.

This chain links TRBV4-1 with TRBJ2-3; 9 bases line up with TRBD1. From germline, CDR1 is MGHRA and CDR2 YSYEKL. The junction had 12 bases not matched to a gene; V was cut back by 3 bases and J by 8 bases. This CDR3 contains 16 residues. CDR3 sequence reads: CASSQTGTGLEGTQYF. Written as DNA, the CDR3 is TGCGCCAGCAGCCAGACCGGGACAGGGCTTGAAGGTACGCAGTATTTT.